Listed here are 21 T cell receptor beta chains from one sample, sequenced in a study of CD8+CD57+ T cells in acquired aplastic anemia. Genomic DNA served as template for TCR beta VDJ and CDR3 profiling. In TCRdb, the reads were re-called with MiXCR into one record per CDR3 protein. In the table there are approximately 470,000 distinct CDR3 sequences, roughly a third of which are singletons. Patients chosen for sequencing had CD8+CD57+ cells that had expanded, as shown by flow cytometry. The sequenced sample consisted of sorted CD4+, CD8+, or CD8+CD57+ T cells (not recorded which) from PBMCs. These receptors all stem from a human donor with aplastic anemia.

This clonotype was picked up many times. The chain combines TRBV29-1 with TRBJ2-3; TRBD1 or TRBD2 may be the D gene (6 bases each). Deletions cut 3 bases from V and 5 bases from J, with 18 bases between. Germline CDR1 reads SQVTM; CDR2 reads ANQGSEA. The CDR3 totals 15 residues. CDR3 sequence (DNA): TGCAGCGTTGACACTAGAGGGGGGTGGGGAGATACGCAGTATTTT. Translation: CSVDTRGGWGDTQYF.

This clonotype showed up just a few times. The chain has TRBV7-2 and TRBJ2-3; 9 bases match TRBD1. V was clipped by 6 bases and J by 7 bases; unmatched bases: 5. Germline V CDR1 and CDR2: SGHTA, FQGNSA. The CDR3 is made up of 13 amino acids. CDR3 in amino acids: CASRPTGGNTQYF. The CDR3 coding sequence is TGTGCCAGCAGGCCGACAGGGGGAAATACGCAGTATTTT.

The CDR3 here is CASSLGRTINYGYTF. The DNA for the CDR3 is TGTGCCAGCAGCTTAGGTAGGACGATTAACTATGGCTACACCTTC. This sequence joins TRBV7-9 and TRBJ1-2, with D hard to call. This CDR3 comprises 15 residues. The germline V gene has CDR1 SEHNR and CDR2 FQNEAQ (reference sequence). V was pared by 1 base and J by 1 base, with 10 bases between.

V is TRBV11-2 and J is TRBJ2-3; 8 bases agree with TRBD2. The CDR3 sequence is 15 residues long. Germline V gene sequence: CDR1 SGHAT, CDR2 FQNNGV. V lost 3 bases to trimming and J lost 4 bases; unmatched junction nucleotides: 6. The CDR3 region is CASSFWTSIADTQYF. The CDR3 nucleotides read TGTGCCAGCAGCTTTTGGACTAGCATCGCAGATACGCAGTATTTT.

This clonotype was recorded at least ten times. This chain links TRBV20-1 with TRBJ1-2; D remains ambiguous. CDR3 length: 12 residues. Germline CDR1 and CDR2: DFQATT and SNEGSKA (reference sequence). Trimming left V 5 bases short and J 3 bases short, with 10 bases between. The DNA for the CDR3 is TGCAGTGCTGCGCAGGATTACTATGGCTACACCTTC. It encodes CSAAQDYYGYTF.

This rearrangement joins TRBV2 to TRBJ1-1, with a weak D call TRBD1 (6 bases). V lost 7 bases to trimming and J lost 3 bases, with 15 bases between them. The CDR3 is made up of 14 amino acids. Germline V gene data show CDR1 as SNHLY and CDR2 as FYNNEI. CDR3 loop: CASTKGGTYTEAFF. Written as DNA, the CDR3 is TGTGCCAGCACCAAGGGGGGGACCTACACTGAAGCTTTCTTT.

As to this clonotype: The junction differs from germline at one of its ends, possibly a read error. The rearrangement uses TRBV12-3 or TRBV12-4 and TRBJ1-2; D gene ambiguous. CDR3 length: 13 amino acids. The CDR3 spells CASSYGENFGYTF. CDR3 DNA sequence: TGTGCCAGCAGTTACGGGGAAAACTTTGGCTACACCTTC.

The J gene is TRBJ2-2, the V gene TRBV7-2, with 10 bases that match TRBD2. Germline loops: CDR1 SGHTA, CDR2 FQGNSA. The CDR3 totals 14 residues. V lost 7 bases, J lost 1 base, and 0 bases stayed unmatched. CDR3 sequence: CASKRGGNTGELFF. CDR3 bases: TGTGCCAGCAAGCGGGGGGGGAACACCGGGGAGCTGTTTTTT.

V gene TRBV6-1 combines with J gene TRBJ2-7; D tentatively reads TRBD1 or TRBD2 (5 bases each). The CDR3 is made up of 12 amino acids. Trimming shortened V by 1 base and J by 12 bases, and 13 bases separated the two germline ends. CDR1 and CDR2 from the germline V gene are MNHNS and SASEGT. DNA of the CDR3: TGTGCCAGCAGTGAAGTGGGGGTTTCAAGGTACTTC. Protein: CASSEVGVSRYF.

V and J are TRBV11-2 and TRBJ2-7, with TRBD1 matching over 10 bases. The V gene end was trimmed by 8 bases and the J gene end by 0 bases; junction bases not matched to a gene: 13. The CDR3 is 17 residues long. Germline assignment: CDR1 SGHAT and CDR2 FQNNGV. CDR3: CASDRDRGTWGSYEQYF. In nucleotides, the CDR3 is TGTGCCAGCGACCGGGACAGGGGAACCTGGGGCTCCTACGAGCAGTACTTC.

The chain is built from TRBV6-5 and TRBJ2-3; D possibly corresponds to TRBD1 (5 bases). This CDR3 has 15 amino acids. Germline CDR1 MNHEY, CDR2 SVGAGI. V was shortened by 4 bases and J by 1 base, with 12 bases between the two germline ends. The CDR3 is CASSLRQGGTDTQYF. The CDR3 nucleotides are TGTGCCAGCAGTTTGAGGCAGGGTGGCACAGATACGCAGTATTTT.

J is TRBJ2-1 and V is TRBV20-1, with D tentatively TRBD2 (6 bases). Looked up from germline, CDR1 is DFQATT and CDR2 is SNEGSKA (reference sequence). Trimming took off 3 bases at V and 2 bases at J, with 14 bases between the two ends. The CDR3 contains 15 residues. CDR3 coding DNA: TGCAGTGCTAGTTTAGGGAGGCGTCCCTACAATGAGCAGTTCTTC. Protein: CSASLGRRPYNEQFF.

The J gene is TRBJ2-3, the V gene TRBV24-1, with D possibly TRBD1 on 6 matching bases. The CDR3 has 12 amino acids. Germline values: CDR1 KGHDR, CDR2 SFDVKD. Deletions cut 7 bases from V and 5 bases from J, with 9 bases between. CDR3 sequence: CATRGAEDTQYF. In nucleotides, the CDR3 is TGTGCCACCAGGGGGGCTGAAGATACGCAGTATTTT.

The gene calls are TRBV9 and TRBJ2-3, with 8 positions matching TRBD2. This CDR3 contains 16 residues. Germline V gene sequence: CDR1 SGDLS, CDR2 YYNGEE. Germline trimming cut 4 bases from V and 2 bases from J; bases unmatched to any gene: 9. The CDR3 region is CASSLEGLVLTDTQYF. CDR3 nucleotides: TGTGCCAGCAGCCTGGAGGGACTAGTGCTCACAGATACGCAGTATTTT.

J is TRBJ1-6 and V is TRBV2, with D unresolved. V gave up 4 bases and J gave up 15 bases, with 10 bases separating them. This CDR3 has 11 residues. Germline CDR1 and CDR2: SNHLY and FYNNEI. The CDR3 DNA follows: TGTGCCAGCAGTGGAAGGGTAGGCCTCCACTTT. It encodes CASSGRVGLHF.

In DNA form, the CDR3 reads TGTGCCACCACCGCCAGCGGGAGGCTAGGTGAGCAGTTCTTC. Translating gives CATTASGRLGEQFF. This chain connects TRBV25-1 to TRBJ2-1, with 9 nucleotides matching TRBD2. This CDR3 comprises 14 residues. The V and J ends lost 10 bases and 9 bases, in that order; junction bases with no gene match: 13. Looked up from germline, CDR1 is MGHDK and CDR2 is SYGVNS.

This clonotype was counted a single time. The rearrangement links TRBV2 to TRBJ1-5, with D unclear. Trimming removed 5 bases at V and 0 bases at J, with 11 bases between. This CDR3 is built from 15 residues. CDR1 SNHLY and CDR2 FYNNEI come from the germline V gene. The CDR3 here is CASSNQEFSNQPQHF. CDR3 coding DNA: TGTGCCAGCAGTAACCAAGAGTTTAGCAATCAGCCCCAGCATTTT.

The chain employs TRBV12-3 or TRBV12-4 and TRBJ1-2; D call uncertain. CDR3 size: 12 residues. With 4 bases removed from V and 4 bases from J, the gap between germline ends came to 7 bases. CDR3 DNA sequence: TGTGCCAGCAGTTCCGGACCCTATGGCTACACCTTC. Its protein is CASSSGPYGYTF.

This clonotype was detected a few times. The CDR3 region is CASSSQRTGGADTEAFF. CDR3 DNA: TGTGCCAGCAGTTCTCAAAGGACAGGGGGCGCGGACACTGAAGCTTTCTTT. The J gene is TRBJ1-1, the V gene TRBV27; 11 nucleotides line up with TRBD1. Unmatched junction bases numbered 10, after V lost 4 bases and J lost 3 bases. The CDR3 runs 17 residues. Per germline, CDR1 MNHEY and CDR2 SMNVEV (reference sequence).

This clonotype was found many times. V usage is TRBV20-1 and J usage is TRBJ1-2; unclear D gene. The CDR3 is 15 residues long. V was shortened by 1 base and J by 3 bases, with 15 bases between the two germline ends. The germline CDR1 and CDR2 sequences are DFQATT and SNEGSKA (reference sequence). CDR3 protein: CSARGLLTWDYGYTF. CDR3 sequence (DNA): TGCAGTGCTAGAGGGCTACTTACCTGGGACTATGGCTACACCTTC.

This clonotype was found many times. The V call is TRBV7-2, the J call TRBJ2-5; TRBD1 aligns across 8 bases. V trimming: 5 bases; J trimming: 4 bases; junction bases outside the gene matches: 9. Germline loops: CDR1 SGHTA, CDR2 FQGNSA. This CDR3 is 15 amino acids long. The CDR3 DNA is TGTGCCAGCAGCGCCTGGACAGGGACGGTAGAGACCCAGTACTTC. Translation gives CASSAWTGTVETQYF.